Below, 30 T cell receptor beta chains from the same sample are listed, as sequenced in a study of neurological immune-mediated disorders (dated by TCRdb to between 2017 and 2020). The method behind the library was 5' RACE. The run used an Illumina HiSeq 2500. The public reads were reprocessed in TCRdb via fastp at Q25 and MiXCR, keeping in-frame beta chains. Merged by CDR3 protein, the rows form single entries marked with the most common genes and DNA. This sample holds 55,000 to 70,000 distinct CDR3 sequences; approximately 3.3% were observed only once. Around 5.5% of the sample belongs to the ten largest clones. Sequencing input: PBMCs. All receptors derive from a woman between 45 and 65 years old with multiple sclerosis.

This clonotype was detected many times. The rearrangement joins TRBV18 to TRBJ1-5; no definite D call. CDR3 length equals 15 residues. Germline CDR1 reads KGHSH; CDR2 reads LQKENI. With 1 base removed from V and 0 bases from J, the gap between germline ends came to 7 bases. The CDR3 DNA follows: TGTGCCAGCTCACCACTTGCAGATAGCAATCAGCCCCAGCATTTT. Translated: CASSPLADSNQPQHF.

Many counts were recorded for this clonotype. The chain combines TRBV4-2 with TRBJ1-2; 10 bases are a match to TRBD1. CDR3 size: 14 residues. The V and J ends lost 3 bases and 5 bases, in that order; junction bases with no gene match: 3. Germline values: CDR1 LGHNA, CDR2 YNFKEQ. The CDR3 sequence: CASSQGTGEYGYTF. In nucleotides, the CDR3 is TGTGCCAGCAGCCAGGGGACAGGGGAATATGGCTACACCTTC.

This clonotype occurred many times. The chain couples TRBV5-1 to TRBJ1-1; 8 bases are shared with TRBD1. This CDR3 has 15 amino acids. Per the germline V gene, CDR1 is SGHRS and CDR2 is YFSETQ. Trimming at V came to 4 bases and at J to 1 base, leaving 6 bases not matched to a gene. CDR3 sequence reads: CASSSLGQENTEAFF. CDR3 in DNA: TGCGCCAGCAGCAGCTTGGGACAGGAGAACACTGAAGCTTTCTTT. Drawing the rest from reference TRBV5-1 and TRBJ1-1, the complete variable domain is KAGVTQTPRYLIKTRGQQVTLSCSPISGHRSVSWYQQTPGQGLQFLFEYFSETQRNKGNFPGRFSGRQFSNSRSEMNVSTLELGDSALYLCASSSLGQENTEAFFGQGTRLTVV.

This clonotype was seen at least ten times. The chain uses TRBV7-2 and TRBJ2-1, with D possibly TRBD1 on 5 matching bases. Germline CDR1 reads SGHTA; CDR2 reads FQGNSA. The CDR3 has 11 residues. V was trimmed by 6 bases and J by 9 bases, leaving 9 bases between them. CDR3 protein: CASRGLVEQFF. As DNA, the CDR3 is TGTGCCAGCAGGGGGCTTGTTGAGCAGTTCTTC.

Ten or more counts support this clonotype. This rearrangement joins TRBV7-7 to TRBJ2-2, with D hard to call. Trimming shortened V by 5 bases and J by 6 bases, and 10 bases separated the two germline ends. The germline V gene has CDR1 SSHAT and CDR2 FNYEAQ (reference sequence). This CDR3 contains 13 residues. This CDR3 is CASSPQLAGELFF. CDR3 DNA: TGTGCCAGCAGCCCCCAGTTGGCCGGGGAGCTGTTTTTT.

The sample holds many counts of this clonotype. The V call is TRBV7-9, the J call TRBJ2-2; tentatively, D is TRBD1 (6 bases). In germline, CDR1 is SEHNR, CDR2 FQNEAQ (reference sequence). The CDR3 sequence is 15 residues long. Trimming took 1 base from V and 4 from J, leaving 10 bases between them. CDR3 bases: TGTGCCAGCAGCTTAGGGACAGCGGTCACCGGGGAGCTGTTTTTT. Amino acids: CASSLGTAVTGELFF. The whole variable domain, filled in from reference TRBV7-9 and TRBJ2-2, reads DTGVSQNPRHKITKRGQNVTFRCDPISEHNRLYWYRQTLGQGPEFLTYFQNEAQLEKSRLLSDRFSAERPKGSFSTLEIQRTEQGDSAMYLCASSLGTAVTGELFFGEGSRLTVL.

This clonotype was observed at least ten times. CDR3 coding DNA: TGCAGCGTTGAGGGCATACTAGCGGGAGGAGGGACCTACAATGAGCAGTTCTTC. Translating gives CSVEGILAGGGTYNEQFF. The gene calls are TRBV29-1 and TRBJ2-1, with 12 bases that match TRBD2. This CDR3 region has 18 residues. Germline CDR1 reads SQVTM; CDR2 reads ANQGSEA. The J segment lost 2 bases and the V segment lost 3 bases, leaving 11 bases of the junction unmatched.

This clonotype was seen repeatedly, ten times or more. CDR3 sequence reads: CSAPYEQYF. CDR3 coding DNA: TGCAGCGCCCCTTACGAGCAGTACTTC. V and J are TRBV29-1 and TRBJ2-7; D not certain. CDR1 and CDR2 from the germline V gene are SQVTM and ANQGSEA. Deletions cut 7 bases from V and 4 bases from J, with 5 bases between. The CDR3 consists of 9 residues.

The table lists this clonotype with many counts. The V call is TRBV7-9, the J call TRBJ2-1; TRBD2 aligns across 9 bases. V lost 4 bases and J lost 9; bases outside the gene matches: 7. CDR3 length: 14 residues. In germline, CDR1 is SEHNR, CDR2 FQNEAQ (reference sequence). The CDR3: CASSSTLAGAEQFF. CDR3 coding DNA: TGTGCCAGCAGCTCGACTTTAGCGGGAGCTGAGCAGTTCTTC.

This clonotype was detected many times. The gene calls are TRBV20-1 and TRBJ2-2; D unresolved. Germline CDR1 and CDR2: DFQATT and SNEGSKA (reference sequence). This CDR3 is 15 amino acids long. Deletions cut 4 bases from V and 0 bases from J, with 12 bases between. CDR3 in DNA: TGCAGTGCTACCCCGAGGACCACGAACACCGGGGAGCTGTTTTTT. Its translation is CSATPRTTNTGELFF.

This clonotype was picked up a small number of times. The chain combines TRBV11-2 with TRBJ2-7; 9 bases are a match to TRBD2. J was trimmed by 2 bases and V by 0 bases; bases with no gene match: 8. Germline CDR1 SGHAT, CDR2 FQNNGV. The CDR3 consists of 17 residues. CDR3 coding DNA: TGTGCCAGCAGCTTAGATCTCACGGGCGGGAGGGCCTACGAGCAGTACTTC. Translation: CASSLDLTGGRAYEQYF.

On this clonotype itself: This may stem from a read error, because a much larger clone lies one nucleotide away. The chain has TRBV20-1 and TRBJ2-7; 9 bases line up with TRBD1. V was clipped by 5 bases and J by 6 bases; unmatched bases: 8. The V gene's germline CDR1 is DFQATT and CDR2 SNEGSKA (reference sequence). This CDR3 is built from 13 residues. The CDR3 DNA follows: TGCAGTGCTTACCGGACAGGGGTTGGCGAGCAGTACTTC. It encodes CSAYRTGVGEQYF.

This clonotype has ten or more counts. The chain employs TRBV24-1 and TRBJ2-4, with a possible D match to TRBD2 (5 bases). The CDR3 runs to 13 residues. CDR1 KGHDR and CDR2 SFDVKD come from the germline V gene. The V and J ends lost 4 bases and 10 bases respectively, with 13 bases between them. The CDR3 nucleotides read TGTGCCACCAGTGACCGCCTGGGCGGGATTCAGTACTTC. Translating gives CATSDRLGGIQYF.

This clonotype showed up many times. The chain recombines TRBV6-6 with TRBJ2-3, with 7 bases matching TRBD2. With V trimmed by 2 bases and J by 1 base, 0 bases remained unmatched. Germline CDR1 reads MNHNY; CDR2 reads SVGAGI (reference sequence). CDR3 length equals 14 residues. CDR3 amino acids: CASSYLAGTDTQYF. CDR3 coding DNA: TGTGCCAGCAGTTACCTAGCGGGCACAGATACGCAGTATTTT.

Turning to this clonotype: A junction boundary mismatches the germline segment, possibly from a read error. The chain combines TRBV18 with TRBJ2-7, with 7 bases fitting TRBD1. Looked up from germline, CDR1 is KGHSH and CDR2 is LQKENI. This CDR3 region has 14 residues. This CDR3 reads CASSPAEAGQAPGF. For the CDR3, the DNA is TGTGCCAGCTCACCAGCGGAAGCCGGACAGGCCCCAGGGTTC.

This clonotype was counted ten times or more. The V gene is TRBV5-6, the J gene TRBJ2-7; 7 bases match TRBD1. Trimming took 4 bases from V and 1 from J; bases not matched to a gene: 2. Germline V CDR1 and CDR2: SGHDT, YYEEEE. The CDR3 runs to 13 residues. The CDR3 sequence: CASSKTGSYEQYF. For the CDR3, the DNA is TGTGCCAGCAGCAAGACAGGGTCCTACGAGCAGTACTTC.

This clonotype was observed many times. This chain uses TRBV20-1 with TRBJ1-1; maybe TRBD1 (6 bases). CDR3 length: 15 amino acids. Germline V gene sequence: CDR1 DFQATT, CDR2 SNEGSKA (reference sequence). The V end was cut by 5 bases, the J end by 0 bases, with 16 bases between. The CDR3 sequence is CSAPPIWGLNTEAFF. CDR3 DNA sequence: TGCAGTGCTCCTCCAATCTGGGGGCTGAACACTGAAGCTTTCTTT.

As concerns this clonotype: The junction and the germline gene differ at one end; a read error may be behind it. The chain recombines TRBV20-1 with TRBJ1-6, with D possibly matching TRBD1 (5 bases). From germline, CDR1 is DFQATT and CDR2 SNEGSKA (reference sequence). The CDR3 totals 13 residues. Written as DNA, the CDR3 is TGCAGTGCTGGGACGGACGGAGGGTCAACCCTCAACTTT. Protein product: CSAGTDGGSTLNF.

This clonotype came up many times. The V and J genes are TRBV7-2 and TRBJ2-3; no clear D. V dropped 2 bases and J dropped 3 bases, with 9 bases sitting between them. Germline V gene lookup returns CDR1 SGHTA and CDR2 FQGNSA. This CDR3 spans 14 amino acids. The CDR3 spells CASSLPTTTDTQYF. CDR3 in DNA: TGTGCCAGCAGCTTACCGACCACAACAGATACGCAGTATTTT.

This clonotype was seen at least ten times. The chain recombines TRBV5-1 with TRBJ2-3; 9 bases fit TRBD2. Germline assignment: CDR1 SGHRS and CDR2 YFSETQ. The CDR3 is 15 residues long. The junction had 4 bases not matched to a gene; V was cut back by 4 bases and J by 1 base. CDR3 region: CASSPVAGGTDTQYF. DNA for the CDR3: TGCGCCAGCAGCCCCGTAGCGGGGGGCACAGATACGCAGTATTTT.

In this sample, this clonotype turned up many times. The chain recombines TRBV7-9 with TRBJ2-7; D is possibly TRBD2 (5 bases). Trimming took off 4 bases at V and 3 bases at J, with 13 bases between the two ends. Germline V gene sequence: CDR1 SEHNR, CDR2 FQNEAQ (reference sequence). This CDR3 comprises 14 residues. The CDR3 reads CASSSTGLLYEQYF. CDR3 nucleotide sequence: TGTGCCAGCAGCTCCACCGGACTCCTCTACGAGCAGTACTTC.

The table lists this clonotype with many counts. The chain combines TRBV18 with TRBJ2-5; D is ambiguous. Germline-derived CDR1 and CDR2 are KGHSH and LQKENI. V lost 0 bases and J lost 1, with 15 bases in between. The CDR3 is made up of 17 amino acids. The CDR3 protein is CASSPPATVSGQETQYF. The CDR3 bases are TGTGCCAGCTCACCACCGGCGACTGTTAGTGGCCAAGAGACCCAGTACTTC.

This clonotype was found many times. This sequence joins TRBV18 and TRBJ1-5; D possibly corresponds to TRBD1 (5 bases). V gave up 2 bases and J gave up 1 base, with 9 bases separating them. The CDR3 runs to 15 residues. CDR1 and CDR2 (germline): KGHSH, LQKENI. CDR3 protein: CASSPSRQSNQPQHF. The CDR3 DNA sequence: TGTGCCAGCTCACCAAGCCGACAGAGCAATCAGCCCCAGCATTTT.

This clonotype was counted ten times or more. The rearrangement links TRBV20-1 to TRBJ2-5; D tentatively reads TRBD1 or TRBD2 (5 bases each). CDR1 and CDR2 (germline): DFQATT, SNEGSKA (reference sequence). CDR3 length: 12 amino acids. Trimming took 6 bases from V and 4 from J, leaving 12 bases between them. CDR3 sequence (DNA): TGCAGTGCGAGGGGTTCTGGAGAGACCCAGTACTTC. It translates to CSARGSGETQYF.

This clonotype has ten or more counts. V gene TRBV5-4 combines with J gene TRBJ2-5; 14 bases fit TRBD2. The CDR3 sequence is 16 residues long. Losses at the gene ends were 4 bases for V and 7 bases for J; bases not matched to a gene: 9. Germline V gene data show CDR1 as SGHNT and CDR2 as YYREEE (reference sequence). The CDR3 coding sequence is TGTGCCAGCAGCAGGGGACTAGCGGGGGCCCAAAGGACCCAGTACTTC. Translation: CASSRGLAGAQRTQYF. Supplemented by reference TRBV5-4 and TRBJ2-5, the full variable domain reads ETGVTQSPTHLIKTRGQQVTLRCSSQSGHNTVSWYQQALGQGPQFIFQYYREEENGRGNFPPRFSGLQFPNYSSELNVNALELDDSALYLCASSRGLAGAQRTQYFGPGTRLLVL.

Ten or more counts support this clonotype. The chain combines TRBV9 with TRBJ1-1, with D possibly being TRBD1 (6 bases). The V gene lost 0 bases and the J gene lost 5 bases, with 11 bases spanning the gap. Germline V CDR1 and CDR2: SGDLS, YYNGEE. The CDR3 has 14 residues. CDR3 sequence reads: CASSVAGGQTEAFF. CDR3 DNA sequence: TGTGCCAGCAGCGTAGCCGGAGGACAGACTGAAGCTTTCTTT.

This clonotype was counted ten times or more. The chain joins TRBV7-2 to TRBJ2-7; 7 bases are shared with TRBD1. From germline, CDR1 is SGHTA and CDR2 FQGNSA. This CDR3 contains 14 residues. V trimming: 6 bases; J trimming: 0 bases; junction bases outside the gene matches: 5. CDR3 bases: TGTGCCAGCAGACGACAGGGCCTCTCCTACGAGCAGTACGTC. Translation gives CASRRQGLSYEQYV.

This clonotype was found many times. The chain couples TRBV20-1 to TRBJ2-1; a weak D match, TRBD2 (7 bases). CDR1 DFQATT and CDR2 SNEGSKA come from the germline V gene (reference sequence). V was trimmed by 0 bases and J by 2 bases, leaving 17 bases between them. The CDR3 is made up of 17 amino acids. DNA for the CDR3: TGCAGTGCTAGAGACGCAATTCGGGGGGCCACCTACAATGAGCAGTTCTTC. It specifies CSARDAIRGATYNEQFF.

This clonotype was seen ten or more times. The chain is built from TRBV20-1 and TRBJ2-1; D is possibly TRBD2 (5 bases). The CDR3 totals 13 residues. From germline, CDR1 is DFQATT and CDR2 SNEGSKA (reference sequence). V was trimmed by 6 bases and J by 6 bases, leaving 15 bases between them. The CDR3 protein is CSAHGLGGNEQFF. CDR3 in DNA: TGCAGTGCCCACGGACTTGGAGGCAATGAGCAGTTCTTC.

This clonotype appeared many times. The CDR3 spells CSARQASSSRELFF. CDR3 coding DNA: TGCAGTGCTAGACAGGCTAGTAGTTCGAGGGAGCTGTTTTTT. The chain employs TRBV20-1 and TRBJ2-2, with D unresolved. The CDR3 runs to 14 residues. CDR1 is DFQATT, CDR2 SNEGSKA, per germline (reference sequence). The V end lost 2 bases, the J end lost 9 bases, and 16 bases lay between the germline ends.